The rows below give T cell receptor beta chains drawn from one sample of a study of blood T cell repertoires in COVID-19. The repertoire was sequenced with immunoSEQ multiplex PCR; TCRdb's copy has only in-frame clones and lacks some. Among under 170,000 clones listed, 84% were seen once. Sequenced input: peripheral blood. These receptors were taken from a man in his 70s with acute or convalescent COVID-19. CDR3s include the opening cysteine and the closing phenylalanine or tryptophan. The order of the fields is clone size, J gene, V gene, D gene, CDR3 DNA, CDR3 protein. D genes are given only for firm matches. Clone size is given for some rows only: seen once, a few or many times, or a class if the clone is expanded.

size: -
J: TRBJ1-5
V: TRBV3-1/TRBV3-2
D: TRBD1
DNA: TGTGCCAGCAGCCAAGGACAGGGTAGTCAGCCCCAGCATTTT
CDR3: CASSQGQGSQPQHF

size: -
J: TRBJ1-5
V: TRBV6-5
D: -
DNA: TGTGCCAGCAGCACGAATATGGACGGAGGCATGCCCCAGCATTTT
CDR3: CASSTNMDGGMPQHF

size: -
J: TRBJ1-1
V: TRBV3-1/TRBV3-2
D: -
DNA: TGTGCCAGCAGCCACGGACAGTATGAAGCTTTCTTT
CDR3: CASSHGQYEAFF

size: -
J: TRBJ1-4
V: TRBV25-1
D: TRBD1
DNA: TGTGCCAGCAGTGATCCCAGGGGGGCCCAAGAAAAACTGTTTTTT
CDR3: CASSDPRGAQEKLFF

size: few
J: TRBJ2-7
V: TRBV6-9
D: -
DNA: TGTGCCAGCAGCCCTAGGACGGGTATAGCGGCCCACTCCTACGAGCAGTACTTC
CDR3: CASSPRTGIAAHSYEQYF

size: -
J: TRBJ2-5
V: TRBV9
D: TRBD2
DNA: TGTGCCAGCAGCGTAGGGACTAGCGGGGGGGCCCAAGAGACCCAGTACTTC
CDR3: CASSVGTSGGAQETQYF

size: few
J: TRBJ1-4
V: TRBV29-1
D: -
DNA: TGCAGCGTCCCGGGTGCAGGAGGCTATGAAAAACTGTTTTTT
CDR3: CSVPGAGGYEKLFF

size: -
J: TRBJ1-5
V: TRBV12-5
D: -
DNA: TGTGCTACCACCGAGGGCACGGAGACGAGCCAGCATTTT
CDR3: CATTEGTETSQHF

size: -
J: TRBJ1-6
V: TRBV5-1
D: -
DNA: TGCGCCAGCAGCTTGGGTCCTACCGGAGGGTATAATTCACCCCTCCACTTT
CDR3: CASSLGPTGGYNSPLHF

size: -
J: TRBJ2-5
V: TRBV27
D: -
DNA: TGTGCCATCCCTGAGGGGGAGCAAGAGACCCAGTACTTC
CDR3: CAIPEGEQETQYF

size: once
J: TRBJ2-7
V: TRBV19
D: -
DNA: TGTGCCAGTAGTCGGAACTTCAAAGGACTCTACGAGCAGTACTTC
CDR3: CASSRNFKGLYEQYF

size: -
J: TRBJ2-6
V: TRBV10-3
D: TRBD1
DNA: TGTGCCATCAGTGACCGAGACAGGGGCATCTTCCACTCTGGGGCCAACGTCCTGACTTTC
CDR3: CAISDRDRGIFHSGANVLTF

size: -
J: TRBJ1-5
V: TRBV28
D: -
DNA: TGTGCCAGCAGCCGGGATTGGGATCAGCCCCAGCATTTT
CDR3: CASSRDWDQPQHF

size: -
J: TRBJ1-5
V: TRBV11-2
D: -
DNA: TGTGCCAGCAGCTCGGTTCAGGGTGGGAATCAGCCCCAGCATTTT
CDR3: CASSSVQGGNQPQHF

size: -
J: TRBJ2-3
V: TRBV23-1
D: -
DNA: TGCGCCAGCAGTCAATCTCGACATGCCCCTCATAGAGATACGCAGTATTTT
CDR3: CASSQSRHAPHRDTQYF

size: -
J: TRBJ1-1
V: TRBV4-2
D: -
DNA: TGTGCCAGCAGCCAAGTCTCCTTTACGCCAGACACTGAAGCTTTCTTT
CDR3: CASSQVSFTPDTEAFF

size: -
J: TRBJ2-7
V: TRBV15
D: TRBD2
DNA: TGTGCCACCAGCCTACCGATGACTAGCGGGAGGGCTTCCGAGCAGTACTTC
CDR3: CATSLPMTSGRASEQYF

size: few
J: TRBJ2-1
V: TRBV7-8
D: -
DNA: TGTGCCAGCAGAGGACAGCCGAATTTCGCAACTGAGCAGTTCTTC
CDR3: CASRGQPNFATEQFF

size: -
J: TRBJ2-5
V: TRBV5-4
D: -
DNA: TGTGCCAGCAGCCCCGGTCCCCTAGAGACCCAGTACTTC
CDR3: CASSPGPLETQYF

size: -
J: TRBJ2-1
V: TRBV24-1
D: -
DNA: TGTGCCACCAGTGACCCTCTAACCAATGAGCAGTTCTTC
CDR3: CATSDPLTNEQFF

size: -
J: TRBJ2-3
V: TRBV11-3
D: TRBD2
DNA: TGTGCCAGCAGCCCCGGGACTAGCAGTACGCAGTATTTT
CDR3: CASSPGTSSTQYF

size: -
J: TRBJ2-5
V: TRBV18
D: TRBD2
DNA: TGTGCCAGCTCACCCCCGGGACTAGCGCTTCAAGAGACCCAGTACTTC
CDR3: CASSPPGLALQETQYF

size: -
J: TRBJ1-6
V: TRBV2
D: -
DNA: TGTGCCAGCAGTGAGCGGCAGAATTATAATTCACCCCTCCACTTT
CDR3: CASSERQNYNSPLHF

size: -
J: TRBJ1-5
V: TRBV29-1
D: -
DNA: TGCAGCGCGCCGGGGCCCCAGCATTTT
CDR3: CSAPGPQHF

size: once
J: TRBJ2-7
V: TRBV29-1
D: -
DNA: TGCAGCGTTGCGGACAGAGGCTACGAGCAGTACTTC
CDR3: CSVADRGYEQYF

size: -
J: TRBJ2-5
V: TRBV24-1
D: TRBD1
DNA: TGTGCCACCAGTGATTCGACAGGGGACCAAGAGACCCAGTACTTC
CDR3: CATSDSTGDQETQYF

size: -
J: TRBJ1-2
V: TRBV6-5
D: -
DNA: TGTGCCAGCAGTTACCCAGACAAAGCTAACTATGGCTACACCTTC
CDR3: CASSYPDKANYGYTF

size: -
J: TRBJ1-2
V: TRBV28
D: -
DNA: TGTGCCAGCAGTTTTCGGAACTATGGCTACACCTTC
CDR3: CASSFRNYGYTF

size: -
J: TRBJ1-5
V: TRBV2
D: TRBD1
DNA: TGTGCCGGCGGGACAGGGCACAATCAGCCCCAGCATTTT
CDR3: CAGGTGHNQPQHF

size: -
J: TRBJ1-6
V: TRBV19
D: -
DNA: TGTGCCAGTAGTCCAACCTCGGGGGTCTTCGCCTATAATTCACCCCTCCACTTT
CDR3: CASSPTSGVFAYNSPLHF

size: few
J: TRBJ1-5
V: TRBV15
D: TRBD1
DNA: TGTGCCACCAGCAGTGACCCGGGACAGGGGGCGGGGGCCCCCCAGCATTTT
CDR3: CATSSDPGQGAGAPQHF

size: -
J: TRBJ1-3
V: TRBV6-1
D: -
DNA: TGTGCCAGCAGTGAAGCGCTTTCGGGGGTCCTTGGAAACACCATATATTTT
CDR3: CASSEALSGVLGNTIYF

size: -
J: TRBJ1-1
V: TRBV19
D: -
DNA: TGTGCCAGTAGTCGGACAGCTAACACTGAAGCTTTCTTT
CDR3: CASSRTANTEAFF

size: once
J: TRBJ2-2
V: TRBV5-4
D: -
DNA: TGTGCCAGCAGCTTTGGAGGGAACACCGGGGAGCTGTTTTTT
CDR3: CASSFGGNTGELFF

size: -
J: TRBJ2-2
V: TRBV2
D: TRBD2
DNA: TGTGCCAGCAGTGCGCTAGCGGGGGGGACCGGGGAGCTGTTTTTT
CDR3: CASSALAGGTGELFF

size: -
J: TRBJ2-5
V: TRBV12-3/TRBV12-4
D: -
DNA: TGTGCCAGCACCCCCTCCCAGGGGACCCAGTACTTC
CDR3: CASTPSQGTQYF

size: once
J: TRBJ2-7
V: TRBV28
D: -
DNA: TGTGCCAGCAGAGTTACGGGATACTTGGGGGAGCAGTACTTC
CDR3: CASRVTGYLGEQYF

size: few
J: TRBJ1-5
V: TRBV6-5
D: -
DNA: TGTGCCAGCGGTACGGGGAGAAACGCGCCCCAGCATTTT
CDR3: CASGTGRNAPQHF

size: few
J: TRBJ1-5
V: TRBV6-7
D: TRBD1
DNA: TGTGCCAGCAGTTTTCGTCCCCGGGACAGGTTGGACGGTGGGAGCAATCAGCCCCAGCATTTT
CDR3: CASSFRPRDRLDGGSNQPQHF

size: once
J: TRBJ2-3
V: TRBV18
D: -
DNA: TGTGCCAGCTCACCACCCTGGGAGACTACAGATACGCAGTATTTT
CDR3: CASSPPWETTDTQYF

size: -
J: TRBJ2-2
V: TRBV9
D: TRBD2
DNA: TGTGCCAGCAGCGTTAGGACTAGCGGGAGCGGCACCGGGGAGCTGTTTTTT
CDR3: CASSVRTSGSGTGELFF

size: -
J: TRBJ2-3
V: TRBV11-2
D: -
DNA: TGTGCCAGCAGCTTAGTTCGGGACTGGAGCACAGATACGCAGTATTTT
CDR3: CASSLVRDWSTDTQYF

size: -
J: TRBJ1-1
V: TRBV7-2
D: -
DNA: TGTGCCAGCAGCTTAGAGGGGGACAACAGTGAAGCTTTCTTT
CDR3: CASSLEGDNSEAFF

size: -
J: TRBJ2-6
V: TRBV3-1/TRBV3-2
D: -
DNA: TGTGCCAGCAGCCACAGGACAGTTAGCTCTGGGGCCAACGTCCTGACTTTC
CDR3: CASSHRTVSSGANVLTF

size: -
J: TRBJ1-4
V: TRBV3-1/TRBV3-2
D: -
DNA: TGTGCCAGCAGCCCAGCCTCCCCGGGTGAAAAACTGTTTTTT
CDR3: CASSPASPGEKLFF

size: -
J: TRBJ2-7
V: TRBV7-9
D: -
DNA: TGTGCCAGCAGCTTACGGACATTCTCCTACGAGCAGTACTTC
CDR3: CASSLRTFSYEQYF

size: -
J: TRBJ2-2
V: TRBV5-6
D: TRBD1
DNA: TGTGCCAGCAGGCCGACAGGGGCGGCCGGGGAGCTGTTTTTT
CDR3: CASRPTGAAGELFF

size: -
J: TRBJ2-7
V: TRBV6-5
D: -
DNA: TGTGCCAGCAGTTACCGGCAGGGGCCCTACGAGCAGTACTTC
CDR3: CASSYRQGPYEQYF